One sample yielded the 11 T cell receptor beta chains listed below, sequenced in a study of T cell repertoires in cytomegalovirus infection. For these receptors, no antigen is known. One entry per CDR3 protein results from TCRdb running MiXCR on the reads. This table has 250,000 to 400,000 distinct CDR3 sequences, approximately 25% appearing once. Sequencing used cultured PBMCs, obtained from culture after CMV antigen stimulation. These TCRs come from a human donor in good health (CMV status not recorded). Some clones in this sample may be carry-over from other donors' samples.

The DNA of the CDR3 is TGCGCCAGCAGCCGGATAGCGGACTACATTTACAATGAGCAGTTCTTC. It encodes CASSRIADYIYNEQFF. The rearrangement uses TRBV4-1 and TRBJ2-1, with a tentative D call TRBD2 (6 bases). The CDR3 contains 16 residues. Germline CDR1 MGHRA, CDR2 YSYEKL. Trimming pared 4 bases from V and 4 bases from J, leaving 17 bases between.

This clonotype has just a few counts. The chain uses TRBV6-6 and TRBJ2-7; D gene uncertain. In germline, CDR1 is MNHNY, CDR2 SVGAGI (reference sequence). Trimming removed 6 bases from V and 2 bases from J, with 14 bases in between. There are 14 residues in the CDR3. CDR3 sequence reads: CASRPRGKTYEQYF. The CDR3 DNA sequence: TGTGCCAGCAGACCACGAGGAAAGACCTACGAGCAGTACTTC.

In its sample, this clonotype was seen a few times. This chain connects TRBV2 to TRBJ2-1, with 12 bases aligning to TRBD2. This CDR3 has 19 residues. With V trimmed by 6 bases and J by 1 base, 13 bases remained unmatched. CDR1 and CDR2 from the germline V gene are SNHLY and FYNNEI. The CDR3 region has the DNA TGTGCCAGCAGCGGAATCCCGACTAGCGGGAGAGAGTCCTACAATGAGCAGTTCTTC. Its protein product is CASSGIPTSGRESYNEQFF. Filled out from reference TRBV2 and TRBJ2-1, the complete variable domain reads EPEVTQTPSHQVTQMGQEVILRCVPISNHLYFYWYRQILGQKVEFLVSFYNNEISEKSEIFDDQFSVERPDGSNFTLKIRSTKLEDSAMYFCASSGIPTSGRESYNEQFFGPGTRLTVL.

There are a few counts of this clonotype. The chain joins TRBV2 to TRBJ2-4; possibly TRBD1 or TRBD2 for D (5 bases each). Germline V gene lookup returns CDR1 SNHLY and CDR2 FYNNEI. The CDR3 length is 19 residues. V dropped 1 base and J dropped 6 bases, with 25 bases sitting between them. The CDR3 loop reads CASSEEQEDPRDAPNIQYF. Here the CDR3 DNA reads TGTGCCAGCAGTGAAGAGCAGGAAGACCCCAGGGACGCCCCAAACATTCAGTACTTC.

This clonotype was seen at least ten times. V gene TRBV18 combines with J gene TRBJ2-7; 8 nucleotides align to TRBD2. The ends lost 4 bases at V and 3 bases at J; junction bases unmatched: 11. Germline CDR1 KGHSH, CDR2 LQKENI. The CDR3 has 16 residues. The DNA of the CDR3 is TGTGCCAGCTCACTTTCCCGGCCGGGACTAGGCTACGAGCAGTACTTC. As protein: CASSLSRPGLGYEQYF.

This clonotype was seen ten or more times. The chain has TRBV5-1 and TRBJ2-7, with 10 positions matching TRBD1. With V trimmed by 0 bases and J by 3 bases, 0 bases remained unmatched. CDR3 length equals 14 residues. CDR1 and CDR2 (germline): SGHRS, YFSETQ. CDR3 amino acids: CASSLGTGGYEQYF. CDR3 nucleotide sequence: TGCGCCAGCAGCTTGGGGACAGGGGGCTACGAGCAGTACTTC.

By sample fraction, this clonotype is medium-sized (0.01 to 0.1%). The chain recombines TRBV20-1 with TRBJ2-3; D is possibly TRBD1 or TRBD2 (6 bases each). Trimming removed 3 bases at V and 2 bases at J, with 12 bases between. The CDR3 extends over 14 amino acids. Germline assignment: CDR1 DFQATT and CDR2 SNEGSKA (reference sequence). DNA for the CDR3: TGCAGTGCTAGGAGGGGGGCTGACACAGATACGCAGTATTTT. Amino acids: CSARRGADTDTQYF.

The table lists this clonotype with a few counts. The J gene is TRBJ2-5, the V gene TRBV27, with TRBD2 as a possible D gene (6 bases). V gave up 6 bases and J gave up 1 base, with 15 bases separating them. Germline CDR1 is MNHEY and CDR2 is SMNVEV (reference sequence). The CDR3 has 15 amino acids. CDR3 sequence (DNA): TGTGCCAGCAGCCCCCTTAGCGGATTCCAAGAGACCCAGTACTTC. Translation: CASSPLSGFQETQYF.

The V call is TRBV28, the J call TRBJ2-1, with D possibly being TRBD2 (5 bases). The length of the CDR3 is 13 residues. V dropped 2 bases and J dropped 13 bases, with 15 bases sitting between them. Germline CDR1 reads MDHEN; CDR2 reads SYDVKM. CDR3 sequence (DNA): TGTGCCAGCAGTTTAGGAGCGGCTGTAGTTCAGTTCTTC. Its protein product is CASSLGAAVVQFF. Full variable domain (rest looked up from reference TRBV28 and TRBJ2-1): DVKVTQSSRYLVKRTGEKVFLECVQDMDHENMFWYRQDPGLGLRLIYFSYDVKMKEKGDIPEGYSVSREKKERFSLILESASTNQTSMYLCASSLGAAVVQFFGPGTRLTVL.

The rearrangement joins TRBV9 to TRBJ1-1; 7 bases line up with TRBD1. The CDR3 totals 15 residues. V shed 2 bases, J shed 5 bases, and the junction held 9 bases outside the gene matches. Per the germline V gene, CDR1 is SGDLS and CDR2 is YYNGEE. The CDR3 is CASSVPQGDRTEAFF. CDR3 nucleotide sequence: TGTGCCAGCAGCGTTCCCCAGGGGGATCGGACTGAAGCTTTCTTT. Drawing the rest from reference TRBV9 and TRBJ1-1, the complete variable domain is DSGVTQTPKHLITATGQRVTLRCSPRSGDLSVYWYQQSLDQGLQFLIQYYNGEERAKGNILERFSAQQFPDLHSELNLSSLELGDSALYFCASSVPQGDRTEAFFGQGTRLTVV.

The V and J genes are TRBV7-9 and TRBJ1-4; perhaps TRBD1 as D (6 bases). Germline CDR1 is SEHNR and CDR2 is FQNEAQ (reference sequence). V lost 3 bases to trimming and J lost 5 bases, with 7 bases between them. CDR3 length: 13 amino acids. In DNA form, the CDR3 reads TGTGCCAGCAGCTTCCAGGGGAATGAAAAACTGTTTTTT. Encoded protein: CASSFQGNEKLFF.